This T cell receptor (beta chain) was profiled in a study of human T cells and chemical hapten exposure. Germline V CDR1 and CDR2: LGHDT, YNNKEL (reference sequence). This CDR3 contains 14 residues. The ends were cut back, 1 base at V and 6 bases at J, with 10 bases in the middle. Specified time point: patch test 1, 2 weeks after DPC sensitization. Treatment of the sample: therapeutic diphenylcyclopropenone sensitization with weekly scalp DPC. Individual cDNA molecules received unique molecular identifiers in the library. Using its own MiXCR run on the RACE reads, TCRdb lists one record per CDR3 protein. The data hold under 200,000 distinct CDR3 sequences, with roughly 14% observed a single time.

The clonotype comes from a woman aged 25-40 years with alopecia areata. Some clones in this sample may be carry-over from other donors' samples. V is TRBV3-1 and J is TRBJ2-1, with D perhaps matching TRBD1 (6 bases). Sequencing was performed on whole blood, taken in connection with sensitization to the hapten diphenylcyclopropenone (DPC). The CDR3 loop reads CASSQGGQGNEQFF. CDR3 in DNA: TGTGCCAGCAGCCAAGGGGGGCAGGGCAATGAGCAGTTCTTC.